The clone carrying this T cell receptor beta chain was observed at least ten times. Its antigen is as yet unknown. The record originates from a study of neurological immune-mediated disorders. The time point here: longitudinal time-point 2. PBMCs stored at -80 C, numbering 2 million, were the origin of the unsorted libraries. This CDR3 is 15 amino acids long. V lost 6 bases, J lost 3 bases, and 16 bases lay in between. Germline CDR1 and CDR2: MDHEN and SYDVKM. Overall study results and limits: While HTLV-1-associated myelopathy showed the greatest TCR clonal expansion, multiple sclerosis showed the least, falling below healthy controls. There were no CDR3 amino acid sequences shared by expanded clones across subjects, a result suggesting private repertoires in all groups.

The authors made cDNA by 5'RACE with 10-nucleotide random UMIs. MiXCR, run by TCRdb on the 5' RACE reads, gives a single entry per CDR3 protein. The data hold 100,000 or so distinct CDR3 sequences, with over 10% observed a single time. V and J are TRBV28 and TRBJ2-3, with a tentative D call TRBD2 (5 bases). The sequenced sample consisted of PBMCs. The TCR comes from a female donor with HTLV-1-associated myelopathy (HAM/TSP). CDR3 residues: CASSPGLLKTDTQYF. The CDR3 coding sequence is TGTGCCAGCAGCCCTGGACTTTTAAAAACAGATACGCAGTATTTT.